This TCR beta chain was captured by sequencing in a study of blood T cell repertoires in COVID-19. Across the whole study: Acute-phase and convalescent COVID-19 samples originated in the United States, Italy and Spain. Sample material is recorded as cDNA or gDNA derived from T cells, B-cell-depleted T cells, or PBMCs.

CDR1 and CDR2 (germline): MDHEN, SYDVKM. The CDR3 consists of 15 residues. Trimming took off 3 bases at V and 6 bases at J, with 17 bases between the two ends. Authors' data handling: It was from reference gene primer amplification that nucleated cell counts were estimated. The protocol was immunoSEQ multiplex PCR, while the TCRdb copy is restricted to in-frame clones and leaves out a portion. V and J calls and clone size are those listed in that table; D and trimming were worked out from the DNA. The sample contains about 250,000 clones, just under 90% of which appear only once. Those who participated ranged in age from 18 to 89 years and resided in about two dozen US areas.

Specimen: PBMCs or T cells enriched from blood (not recorded which). This receptor was taken from a woman in her 30s with acute COVID-19. The chain employs TRBV28 and TRBJ1-1; tentatively, D is TRBD1 (5 bases). The CDR3 protein is CASSFGGALGAEAFF. In DNA, the CDR3 is TGTGCCAGCAGTTTTGGTGGGGCCCTAGGGGCTGAAGCTTTCTTT.